This entry lists 27 T cell receptor beta chains sequenced from one sample in a study of blood T cell repertoires in COVID-19. Profiling relied on immunoSEQ multiplex PCR, and the TCRdb table lists in-frame clones only, not all of them. The sample consists of about 280,000 clones, roughly 85% of them appearing once. Sequenced: peripheral blood. The receptors come from a woman aged 45-60 years who had recovered from COVID-19.

The chain joins TRBV6-2 or TRBV6-3 to TRBJ1-4, with 7 nucleotides matching TRBD1. The CDR3 runs to 16 residues. V trimming: 6 bases; J trimming: 0 bases; junction bases outside the gene matches: 7. The germline gives CDR1 MNHEY, CDR2 SVGEGT. CDR3 loop: CASSQRQGATNEKLFF. CDR3 sequence (DNA): TGTGCCAGCAGCCAGCGACAGGGAGCAACTAATGAAAAACTGTTTTTT.

The rearrangement joins TRBV10-3 to TRBJ2-5; 7 positions agree with TRBD1. With V trimmed by 0 bases and J by 1 base, 5 bases remained unmatched. Per germline, CDR1 ENHRY and CDR2 SYGVKD. The CDR3 sequence is 16 residues long. The CDR3 DNA reads as TGTGCCATCAGTGAGTCTCGACAGGGCTTCCAAGAGACCCAGTACTTC. Amino acids: CAISESRQGFQETQYF.

This clone qualifies as medium-sized (0.01 to 0.1%). The V call is TRBV6-2 or TRBV6-3, the J call TRBJ1-5, with TRBD1 as a possible D gene (6 bases). The ends were cut back, 0 bases at V and 4 bases at J, with 13 bases in the middle. This CDR3 has 16 amino acids. CDR1 and CDR2 from the germline V gene are MNHEY and SVGEGT. The CDR3 spells CASSYSGQLLNQPQHF. CDR3 nucleotides: TGTGCCAGCAGTTACTCAGGACAGCTCTTAAATCAGCCCCAGCATTTT.

V is TRBV27 and J is TRBJ1-4, with no clear D. The V gene's germline CDR1 is MNHEY and CDR2 SMNVEV (reference sequence). Trimming removed 4 bases at V and 12 bases at J, with 12 bases between. The CDR3 runs 12 residues. The CDR3 sequence is CASSSPPGELFF. The CDR3 DNA reads TGTGCCAGCAGTTCCCCGCCGGGTGAACTGTTTTTT. The full variable domain, rest sourced from reference TRBV27 and TRBJ1-4, is EAQVTQNPRYLITVTGKKLTVTCSQNMNHEYMSWYRQDPGLGLRQIYYSMNVEVTDKGDVPEGYKVSRKEKRNFPLILESPSPNQTSLYFCASSSPPGELFFGSGTQLSVL.

The chain recombines TRBV28 with TRBJ2-1; 9 bases are shared with TRBD2. The CDR3 loop spans 13 amino acids. J gave up 8 bases and V 10 bases, and 9 bases lay outside the gene matches. Germline V gene data show CDR1 as MDHEN and CDR2 as SYDVKM. This CDR3 is CATRAGGQDEQFF. DNA of the CDR3: TGTGCCACCAGGGCGGGGGGGCAGGATGAGCAGTTCTTC. Full variable domain (remainder filled in from reference TRBV28 and TRBJ2-1): DVKVTQSSRYLVKRTGEKVFLECVQDMDHENMFWYRQDPGLGLRLIYFSYDVKMKEKGDIPEGYSVSREKKERFSLILESASTNQTSMYLCATRAGGQDEQFFGPGTRLTVL.

V and J are TRBV6-2 or TRBV6-3 and TRBJ2-7, with unresolved D. V lost 0 bases, J lost 8 bases, and 11 bases lay in between. The CDR3 has 13 residues. CDR1 MNHEY and CDR2 SVGEGT come from the germline V gene. Written as DNA, the CDR3 is TGTGCCAGCAGTTACTCGGGCACCCCCCAGCAGTACTTC. As protein: CASSYSGTPQQYF.

The CDR3 sequence: CASSPLAGGTYEQYF. The CDR3 coding sequence is TGTGCCAGCAGCCCACTAGCGGGGGGCACCTACGAGCAGTACTTC. The V and J genes are TRBV7-2 and TRBJ2-7; 12 nucleotides match TRBD2. The germline V gene encodes CDR1 SGHTA and CDR2 FQGNSA. CDR3 length: 15 residues. V shed 5 bases and J 2 bases; nucleotides not matched to a gene: 4.

V is TRBV9 and J is TRBJ2-5; perhaps TRBD2 as D (6 bases). In germline, CDR1 is SGDLS, CDR2 YYNGEE. V lost 0 bases and J 5 bases, leaving 17 bases between the germline ends. The CDR3 has 16 amino acids. The DNA for the CDR3 is TGTGCCAGCAGCGTAGCTGGAGAGACTAGATGGGAGACCCAGTACTTC. This translates into CASSVAGETRWETQYF. Filled out from reference TRBV9 and TRBJ2-5, the complete variable domain reads DSGVTQTPKHLITATGQRVTLRCSPRSGDLSVYWYQQSLDQGLQFLIQYYNGEERAKGNILERFSAQQFPDLHSELNLSSLELGDSALYFCASSVAGETRWETQYFGPGTRLLVL.

V gene TRBV7-2 combines with J gene TRBJ2-5, with 9 bases aligning to TRBD2. Germline CDR1 is SGHTA and CDR2 is FQGNSA. This CDR3 has 13 amino acids. Germline trimming cut 5 bases from V and 9 bases from J; bases unmatched to any gene: 7. CDR3 amino acids: CASSRGGEGAQYF. The CDR3 bases are TGTGCCAGCAGCCGCGGGGGGGAAGGGGCCCAGTACTTC.

CDR3 region: CASSMGDRGLYEQYF. CDR3 DNA: TGTGCCAGTAGTATGGGGGACAGGGGGCTTTACGAGCAGTACTTC. The chain has TRBV19 and TRBJ2-7, with TRBD1 matching over 12 bases. Germline CDR1 and CDR2: LNHDA and SQIVND (reference sequence). V lost 3 bases to trimming and J lost 4 bases; unmatched junction nucleotides: 4. The CDR3 length is 15 residues. The whole variable domain, filled in from reference TRBV19 and TRBJ2-7, reads DGGITQSPKYLFRKEGQNVTLSCEQNLNHDAMYWYRQDPGQGLRLIYYSQIVNDFQKGDIAEGYSVSREKKESFPLTVTSAQKNPTAFYLCASSMGDRGLYEQYFGPGTRLTVT.

V and J are TRBV5-1 and TRBJ2-1; 8 bases fit TRBD2. Germline V gives CDR1 SGHRS, CDR2 YFSETQ. This CDR3 comprises 14 residues. With 4 bases clipped from V and 3 bases from J, the junction kept 3 bases outside the gene matches. CDR3 nucleotides: TGCGCCAGCAGCCCGGGGGGGGGCTACAATGAGCAGTTCTTC. Its protein product is CASSPGGGYNEQFF.

This chain connects TRBV19 to TRBJ2-7, with 8 positions matching TRBD1. The CDR3 totals 15 residues. The junction had 14 bases not matched to a gene; V was cut back by 6 bases and J by 7 bases. Germline CDR1 reads LNHDA; CDR2 reads SQIVND (reference sequence). CDR3 residues: CASSMGRQGKGEQYF. The DNA of the CDR3 is TGTGCCAGTAGCATGGGGCGACAGGGGAAGGGTGAGCAGTACTTC.

This clone appeared a single time. In DNA, the CDR3 is TGTGCCAGTACCCCACATACTCGCGGGGAGAACAATGAGCAGTTCTTC. This encodes CASTPHTRGENNEQFF. This chain joins TRBV19 and TRBJ2-1; weak D call: TRBD2 (6 bases). Germline-derived CDR1 and CDR2 are LNHDA and SQIVND (reference sequence). This CDR3 has 16 amino acids. Trimming took off 7 bases at V and 5 bases at J, with 21 bases between the two ends.

The CDR3, as DNA: TGTGCCAGCAGCTTAGTTACTAGCAGAGAGACCCAGTACTTC. Translated, it gives CASSLVTSRETQYF. This rearrangement joins TRBV7-9 to TRBJ2-5; a possible D gene is TRBD2 (6 bases). Germline V gene sequence: CDR1 SEHNR, CDR2 FQNEAQ (reference sequence). V was shortened by 1 base and J by 4 bases, with 10 bases between the two germline ends. This CDR3 spans 14 amino acids.

The chain carries TRBV11-2 and TRBJ2-4; D is unresolved. Germline CDR1 SGHAT, CDR2 FQNNGV. Trimming removed 0 bases at V and 0 bases at J, with 3 bases between. The CDR3 has 14 amino acids. CDR3 loop: CASSLDRAKNIQYF. For the CDR3, the DNA is TGTGCCAGCAGCTTAGACAGAGCCAAAAACATTCAGTACTTC.

The sample holds a few counts of this clone. CDR3 region: CASSLEGTVSYEQYF. DNA of the CDR3: TGTGCCAGCAGCTTAGAAGGGACAGTTTCCTACGAGCAGTACTTC. The rearrangement uses TRBV7-9 and TRBJ2-7; 7 positions agree with TRBD1. Germline loops: CDR1 SEHNR, CDR2 FQNEAQ (reference sequence). The ends lost 1 base at V and 1 base at J; junction bases unmatched: 4. CDR3 length: 15 amino acids.

On this clone: Other DNA sequences within the sample encode an identical CDR3. This chain uses TRBV6-5 with TRBJ2-5; TRBD2 agrees at 12 bases. With 0 bases clipped from V and 1 base from J, the junction kept 0 bases outside the gene matches. Germline V lookup: CDR1 MNHEY, CDR2 SVGAGI. This CDR3 has 16 residues. The CDR3: CASSYSLAGGQETQYF. In nucleotides, the CDR3 is TGTGCCAGCAGTTACTCACTAGCGGGGGGCCAAGAGACCCAGTACTTC.

The chain has TRBV9 and TRBJ2-3; 7 positions agree with TRBD2. The CDR3 runs to 15 residues. From germline, CDR1 is SGDLS and CDR2 YYNGEE. V shed 4 bases, J shed 2 bases, and the junction held 7 bases outside the gene matches. The CDR3 DNA reads as TGTGCCAGCAGCCCGGGGGGTTGGGTCACAGATACGCAGTATTTT. It yields the protein CASSPGGWVTDTQYF.

The rearrangement uses TRBV3-1 (or the pseudogene TRBV3-2) and TRBJ2-7; tentatively, D is TRBD1 (6 bases). The CDR3 is 17 amino acids. V was pared by 7 bases and J by 0 bases, with 22 bases between. Germline loops: CDR1 LGHDT, CDR2 YNNKEL (reference sequence). This CDR3 is CASNPLGGQPNSYEQYF. Written as DNA, the CDR3 is TGTGCCAGCAATCCCTTAGGAGGACAGCCGAACTCCTACGAGCAGTACTTC.

By sample share, this clone is medium-sized. The CDR3 DNA sequence: TGTGCCAGCAGCCTGAACCCAGGGGGCGAGTACCAAGAGACCCAGTACTTC. This sequence encodes CASSLNPGGEYQETQYF. The chain couples TRBV7-2 to TRBJ2-5; 8 bases are a match to TRBD1. Germline V gene sequence: CDR1 SGHTA, CDR2 FQGNSA. V lost 5 bases, J lost 0 bases, and 11 bases stayed unmatched. The CDR3 spans 17 residues.

The chain recombines TRBV5-1 with TRBJ1-4, with D perhaps matching TRBD1 (6 bases). Germline-derived CDR1 and CDR2 are SGHRS and YFSETQ. V was trimmed by 0 bases and J by 1 base, leaving 10 bases between them. The CDR3 extends over 16 amino acids. As DNA, the CDR3 is TGCGCCAGCAGCTTGGCCGGGGGGCTAACTAATGAAAAACTGTTTTTT. It encodes CASSLAGGLTNEKLFF.

The V gene is TRBV3-1 (or the pseudogene TRBV3-2), the J gene TRBJ2-1; 10 positions match TRBD2. V shed 0 bases and J 9 bases; nucleotides not matched to a gene: 14. Germline lookup yields CDR1 LGHDT and CDR2 YNNKEL (reference sequence). There are 18 residues in the CDR3. The CDR3 DNA follows: TGTGCCAGCAGCCAAGATCTTTTTAAACTAGCGGGACGCGGTGAGCAGTTCTTC. Its translation: CASSQDLFKLAGRGEQFF.

The table lists this clone with a few counts. The chain links TRBV30 to TRBJ1-3; D call uncertain. The CDR3 is made up of 12 amino acids. Germline loops: CDR1 GTSNPN, CDR2 SVGIG (reference sequence). Trimming took 0 bases from V and 4 from J, leaving 4 bases between them. The CDR3 protein is CAWSVGGNTIYF. CDR3 coding DNA: TGTGCCTGGAGTGTTGGCGGAAACACCATATATTTT.

This clone has more than one count but fewer than ten. The chain carries TRBV25-1 and TRBJ2-3, with D maybe TRBD2 (5 bases). V dropped 3 bases and J dropped 0 bases, with 10 bases sitting between them. This CDR3 has 15 amino acids. CDR1 is MGHDK, CDR2 SYGVNS, per germline. This chain's CDR3 is CASSDQADSTDTQYF. DNA of the CDR3: TGTGCCAGCAGTGATCAAGCGGATAGCACAGATACGCAGTATTTT.

This clone has a single count. Here the CDR3 reads CASSLLTGRNEKLFF. The CDR3 bases are TGTGCCAGCAGTTTATTGACAGGCCGGAATGAAAAACTGTTTTTT. The chain joins TRBV27 to TRBJ1-4; D perhaps matches TRBD1 (6 bases). Germline V CDR1 and CDR2: MNHEY, SMNVEV (reference sequence). The V end was cut by 1 base, the J end by 5 bases, with 11 bases between. The CDR3 sequence is 15 residues long.

In its sample, this clone was seen once. The chain employs TRBV4-3 and TRBJ2-3; D possibly corresponds to TRBD2 (6 bases). This CDR3 has 15 amino acids. Germline CDR1 and CDR2: LGHNA and YSLEER. Trimming removed 5 bases from V and 3 bases from J, with 15 bases in between. CDR3 bases: TGCGCCAGCAGCTCACTCGGGACTGGAACAGATACGCAGTATTTT. Its translation is CASSSLGTGTDTQYF.

The genes are TRBV28 and TRBJ1-2; tentatively, D is TRBD1 (6 bases). The germline V gene has CDR1 MDHEN and CDR2 SYDVKM. The CDR3 runs to 11 residues. CDR3 residues: CAWWGLGGYTF. The CDR3 DNA sequence: TGTGCTTGGTGGGGGCTTGGTGGCTACACCTTC.